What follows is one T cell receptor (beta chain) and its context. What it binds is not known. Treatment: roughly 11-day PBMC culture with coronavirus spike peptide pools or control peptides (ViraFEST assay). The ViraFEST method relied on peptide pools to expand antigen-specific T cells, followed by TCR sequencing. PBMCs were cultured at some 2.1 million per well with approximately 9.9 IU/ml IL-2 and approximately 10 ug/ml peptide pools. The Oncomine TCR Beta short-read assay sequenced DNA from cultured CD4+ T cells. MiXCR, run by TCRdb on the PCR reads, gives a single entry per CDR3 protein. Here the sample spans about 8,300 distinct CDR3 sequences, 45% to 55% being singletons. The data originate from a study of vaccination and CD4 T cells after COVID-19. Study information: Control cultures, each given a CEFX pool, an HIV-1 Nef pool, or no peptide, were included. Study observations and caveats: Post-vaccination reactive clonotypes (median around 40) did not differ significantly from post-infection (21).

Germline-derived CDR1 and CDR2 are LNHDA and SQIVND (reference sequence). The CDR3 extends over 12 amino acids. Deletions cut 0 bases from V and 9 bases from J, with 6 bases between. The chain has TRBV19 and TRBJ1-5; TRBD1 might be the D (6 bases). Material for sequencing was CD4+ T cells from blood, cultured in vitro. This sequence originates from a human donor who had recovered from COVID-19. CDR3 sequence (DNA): TGTGCCAGTAGTATAGACAGGGGGCCCCAGCATTTT. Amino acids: CASSIDRGPQHF.